This section outlines one T cell receptor (beta chain) sequence together with its context. This sample stems from a study of blood T cell repertoires in COVID-19. For the study at large: T cells, B-cell-depleted T cells, or PBMCs supplied cDNA or gDNA.

The CDR3 contains 12 residues. With 7 bases removed from V and 10 bases from J, the gap between germline ends came to 14 bases. As handled by the study authors: How many nucleated cells were present was estimated from reference gene primer amplification. The method was immunoSEQ multiplex PCR; TCRdb's version includes in-frame clones alone and lacks a portion of them. V, J and clone size reflect that table, while D and trimming were determined from the DNA. The table has more than 300,000 clones, 88% seen once. Seattle patient enrollment occurred during active infection, with longitudinal follow-up thereafter.

Sequencing used peripheral blood. This clonotype was sampled from a woman aged 30 to 39 with COVID-19, enrolled during active disease. The chain joins TRBV12-3 or TRBV12-4 to TRBJ2-1, with D possibly being TRBD1 (5 bases). Here the CDR3 reads CASTNKGREQFF. The CDR3 DNA reads TGTGCCAGCACAAACAAGGGGCGGGAGCAGTTCTTC.